This TCR beta chain was recovered during a study of blood T cell repertoires in COVID-19. As handled by the study authors: Scientists estimated how many nucleated cells there were by amplifying reference gene primers. Assay: immunoSEQ multiplex PCR; the TCRdb copy retains only in-frame clones and omits some. Clone size and the V and J calls come from that table; the DNA yielded D and trimming. The sample records approximately 320,000 clones, 85% being singletons. With V trimmed by 4 bases and J by 6 bases, 13 bases remained unmatched. The CDR3 runs 17 residues. From germline, CDR1 is SGHNT and CDR2 YYREEE (reference sequence).

The rearrangement uses TRBV5-4 and TRBJ1-6; TRBD1 matches at 7 bases. The TCR was taken from a human donor in a cohort sampled during active COVID-19. Sequencing was done on a sample of peripheral blood. DNA of the CDR3: TGTGCCAGCAGCCAAGGCCGCGGGACAGATAGTAATTCACCCCTCCACTTT. It specifies CASSQGRGTDSNSPLHF.